Detailed here is one T cell receptor beta chain. Clones were sequenced by immunoSEQ multiplex PCR, and TCRdb holds only the in-frame ones, with some missing. The sample lists about 270,000 clones; approximately 84% were seen once. Germline V gives CDR1 MNHEY, CDR2 SMNVEV (reference sequence). There are 15 residues in the CDR3. Trimming stripped 3 bases from V and 0 bases from J, with 8 bases between. This record comes from a study of blood T cell repertoires in COVID-19. What the recovered Cohort 3 donors had was two negative PCRs, clearance, or symptom resolution. The rearrangement links TRBV27 to TRBJ1-4; D gene unclear. The material sequenced was PBMCs or T cells enriched from blood (not recorded which). The receptor's source is a man aged 18 to 30 who had recovered from COVID-19. The CDR3 DNA sequence: TGTGCCAGCAGTTTTAGATCTGCAACTAATGAAAAACTGTTTTTT. Amino acid sequence: CASSFRSATNEKLFF.